The entry below gives a single TCR beta chain sequence along with its context. The data belong to a study of blood T cell repertoires in COVID-19. Original methodology: How many nucleated cells were present was estimated from reference gene primer amplification. TCRdb's table, derived via immunoSEQ multiplex PCR, lists solely in-frame clones and lacks some. Clonal size and the V and J genes are those of that table, whereas D and trimming came from the DNA. The sample yields about 480,000 clones, 75% to 90% seen once. The sample was peripheral blood. The TCR originated in a man aged 18 to 35 with COVID-19, enrolled during active disease.

Written as DNA, the CDR3 is TGTGCCAGCAGTGAAACAAATCAAAGGGCTAGCAGCTACGAGCAGTACTTC. Translated: CASSETNQRASSYEQYF. The J gene is TRBJ2-7, the V gene TRBV6-1; perhaps TRBD2 as D (5 bases). CDR3 length: 17 residues. Germline-derived CDR1 and CDR2 are MNHNS and SASEGT. Between the trimmed V and J ends, which lost 2 bases and 3 bases, there was a span of 20 bases.